Here is one TCR beta chain with its context. This clonotype was counted many times. It lacks a known antigen. The input lacks base qualities; no much larger clone sits a single base away. The data originate from a study of T cells in Graves' hyperthyroidism and ophthalmopathy (dated by TCRdb to 2018 to 2020). Study-level background: Peripheral blood samples were taken at initial diagnosis, before any treatment was given. After blood sampling, hyperthyroidism patients were treated with methimazole at a starting dose of 30 mg daily, and ophthalmopathy patients were treated with high-dose intravenous methylprednisolone. In over five Graves' hyperthyroidism patients, the study also compared T-cell repertoires from thyroid tissue with T-cell repertoires from blood. TCR V-J signatures able to tell the groups apart were searched for in a discovery cohort of some 100 patients, of whom fewer than 45 had Graves' ophthalmopathy and 55 to 60 had stable Graves' hyperthyroidism. According to the paper, TCR Vbeta CDR3 sequencing was carried out on approximately 140 peripheral blood samples, which came from approximately 43 ophthalmopathy, approximately 78 hyperthyroidism and about 17 progressor patients. The approximately 98 discovery patients were randomly divided into training and test sets at a 7:3 ratio. Prospective prediction of ophthalmopathy was tested in an independent validation cohort of fewer than 20 hyperthyroidism patients and 17 patients who later progressed to ophthalmopathy. What the study reported, not specific to this receptor: Most expanded thyroid clonotypes (frequency above 0.001) were also detected in blood, suggesting blood repertoires may reflect thyroid immune responses. In validation, the model predicted progression to ophthalmopathy with approximately 70% sensitivity and around 72% specificity, a median of around six months before onset. A 13 V-J signature model separated ophthalmopathy from stable hyperthyroidism, with around 90% sensitivity and 81.08% specificity in cross-validation and 80%/75% in testing. No statistical method was used to set the sample size in advance, and investigators knew the group allocation.

The TCR beta CDR3 regions were amplified from the RNA transcripts. The first round of RT-PCR for the TCR CDR3 was performed with the HTBI primer set and the Qiagen OneStep RT-PCR kit. Libraries were constructed in a second round of multiplex PCR, after which size selection and purification were performed. The libraries were sequenced on an Illumina HiSeq2000 using paired-end 100 bp reads. As for the authors' bioinformatics: SOAPnuke was used to process the raw data, with reads discarded if the reads contained adapters or uncalled bases, had a mean Phred below 15, or lacked an exact constant-primer or identifier match. COPE v1.2.5 was used to merge the high-quality paired reads, and each unique nucleotide sequence was defined as a clonotype. Clonotypes were aligned to IMGT TRBV, TRBD and TRBJ reference segments using MiTCR v1.1. The analysis included only V-J combinations with a frequency above 0.0001, which together covered roughly 99% of the repertoires. A TCS score was defined as the ratio between F50 (clonal expansion) and ExV (chaos), using BLOSUM62-based TCRdist between CDR3 peptides within each V-J. Welch's t-statistics and random forest reduced around 550 V-J features to 10 to 15, which were used in a naive Bayes classifier (R e1071). TCRdb redid the processing of the public reads, applying fastp at Q25 and MiXCR, and retained in-frame beta chains. Identical CDR3 proteins give one entry, which carries the most common genes and DNA. These V and J calls rely on TCRdb rather than the paper's analysis. The sample data list roughly 380,000 distinct CDR3 sequences, and about 14% of these were observed just once. Together, the top ten hold roughly 11% of the sample.

Stable Graves' hyperthyroidism was defined as the absence of progression to ophthalmopathy over 18 months of follow-up. The hyperthyroidism patients were between 18 and 65 years old and newly diagnosed, with a disease duration of less than 2 months. Patients with uncontrolled infections, other autoimmune diseases, pregnancy or lactation were excluded. Diagnoses relied on clinical symptoms, serum thyroxine and TRAb, thyroid ultrasound and orbital computed tomography. PBMCs were separated from around 9.1 ml of fresh peripheral blood using Ficoll-Paque density gradient centrifugation. Total RNA was extracted with Trizol reagent, and quality was checked on an Agilent 2100 Bioanalyzer. Sequences MNHEY (CDR1) and SMNVEV (CDR2) are obtained from the germline V gene (reference sequence). The CDR3 sequence holds 14 residues, the cysteine and phenylalanine included. Solely the CDR3 DNA is kept, with 42 bases framed from the first base. V gives up 5 bases and J gives up 4 bases, and the segment between their germline ends measures 12 bases.

The TCR was taken from a woman aged 55-70 years with Graves' hyperthyroidism. The source material was blood. Recombination joined TRBV27 with TRBJ1-5, with a tentative D gene TRBD1 over 6 matching bases. The DNA sequence reads TGTGCCAGCAGTCCCCATCAGGGGAATCAGCCCCAGCATTTT. Its protein product is CASSPHQGNQPQHF.